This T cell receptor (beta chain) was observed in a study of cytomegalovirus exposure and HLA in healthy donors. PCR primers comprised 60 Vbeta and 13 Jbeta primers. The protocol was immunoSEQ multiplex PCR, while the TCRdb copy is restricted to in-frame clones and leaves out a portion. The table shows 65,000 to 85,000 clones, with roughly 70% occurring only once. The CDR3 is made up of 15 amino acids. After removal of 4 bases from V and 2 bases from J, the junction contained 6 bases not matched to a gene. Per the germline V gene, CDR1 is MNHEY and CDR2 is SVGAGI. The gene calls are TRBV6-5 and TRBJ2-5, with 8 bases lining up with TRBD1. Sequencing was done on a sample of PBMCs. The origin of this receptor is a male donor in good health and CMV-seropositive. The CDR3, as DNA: TGTGCCAGCAGTTCCGCCGGGACAGGACAAGAGACCCAGTACTTC. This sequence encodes CASSSAGTGQETQYF.